Below, one T cell receptor beta chain is given with its context. This sample is drawn from a study of T cells after somatic rescue of genetic block. This table comes from immunoSEQ multiplex PCR, and its TCRdb copy is limited to in-frame clones, with some not included. Of about 67,000 clones listed, about 90% were seen once; the top ten hold about 3%. Germline CDR1 and CDR2: SGHDT and YYEEEE. Losses at the gene ends were 5 bases for V and 3 bases for J; bases not matched to a gene: 13. The CDR3 has 16 residues. The sequencing sample was made of peripheral blood mononuclear cells (PBMCs). This clonotype was sampled from a man aged 40-50 years. The chain links TRBV5-6 to TRBJ1-2; 7 bases agree with TRBD1. The CDR3 protein is CASRDASETGDYGYTF. CDR3 DNA sequence: TGTGCCAGCAGGGATGCCTCGGAAACAGGGGACTATGGCTACACCTTC.